The T cell receptor beta chain described here comes from a study of blood T cell repertoires in COVID-19 (TCRdb year 2020). Study-level background: Samples covering the acute and convalescent phases of COVID-19 were provided by collaborators in the United States, Italy and Spain. A freely available public database, intended as a resource for researchers studying the immune response to SARS-CoV-2, is where the repertoires were released. A de-identified subject ID, COVID-19 status, age in years and sex were almost always included in the sample metadata. Samples were obtained from the ongoing ImmuneRACE study (first 160 participants) and from about 1,300 subjects provided by 6 global collaborators. The dataset comprised deeply sampled blood TCRbeta repertoires from subjects exposed to, actively infected with, or recovered from COVID-19. HLA class I and class II types, where available, came from metadata supplied by the sample provider rather than from assay-based typing. The prospective study material was composed of cDNA or gDNA derived from T cells, B-cell-depleted T cells, or PBMCs.

With regard to this clone: This receptor's antigen is unknown. The junction and the germline gene differ at one end; a read error may be behind it.

The germline V gene supplies CDR1 SGHTA and CDR2 FQGTGA. Counted from cysteine to phenylalanine, this CDR3 has 13 amino acids. The DNA shown is the 39-base CDR3, in frame from base 1. Participants in the prospective study were aged roughly 18 to 95 years, lived in 20 to 25 United States geographic areas, and enrolled through a virtual design. To assign participants to cohorts, the prospective study relied on clinical history that participants themselves reported in a screening survey and a study questionnaire. Each participant in the prospective study had whole blood, serum and a nasopharyngeal or oropharyngeal swab collected by mobile phlebotomists. Over an approximately 2-month period, participants in the prospective study had the option of providing additional blood draws and questionnaires. Blood samples from the prospective study were shipped frozen or at room temperature prior to DNA extraction.

TCRbeta CDR3 regions were amplified from genomic DNA by means of the immunoSEQ Assay, a bias-controlled multiplex PCR. As for how the authors treated the data: Within the assay, amplification of reference gene primers was used to estimate how many nucleated cells each sample contained. Sequence reads were collapsed and filtered to measure the absolute abundance of every unique TCRbeta CDR3 rearrangement. Productive Simpson clonality was computed per sample as the square root of Simpson's diversity index over productive rearrangements. Entries here come from immuneACCESS through TCRdb and include only in-frame sequences with V and J called. Some clones fail to appear in such tables; in the studies checked, an unresolved V gene covers under half of the shortfall, and the cause of the remainder is unknown. V, J and clone size are those of that table, while D and trimming were read from the DNA. The sample table shows roughly 200,000 clones, and roughly 89% are seen once. Under 2.5% of the sample is held by the ten biggest clonotypes.

On the study overall, not on this receptor specifically: Clinical and demographic metadata were provided uncurated, with the amount varying by source and participant.

The chain is encoded by TRBV7-3 joined to TRBJ2-3, with no reliable assignment of the D segment. The sequence was collected from a middle-aged woman with acute COVID-19. The sample comprised PBMCs or T cells enriched from blood (not recorded which). The CDR3 is CASSLMETDTQYF. The nucleotides are TGTGCCAGCAGTTTAATGGAGACAGATACGCAGTATTTT.